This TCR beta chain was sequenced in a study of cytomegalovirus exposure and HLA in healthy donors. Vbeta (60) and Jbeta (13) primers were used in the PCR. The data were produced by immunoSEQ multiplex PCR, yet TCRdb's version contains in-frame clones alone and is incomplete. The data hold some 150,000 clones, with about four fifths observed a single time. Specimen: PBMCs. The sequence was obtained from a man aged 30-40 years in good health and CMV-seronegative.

Here the CDR3 reads CASSQVLGAAQRSSYNEQFF. CDR3 in DNA: TGCGCCAGCAGCCAAGTTTTAGGAGCGGCACAAAGGAGCTCCTACAATGAGCAGTTCTTC. The chain employs TRBV4-3 and TRBJ2-1, with a tentative D call TRBD2 (5 bases). The CDR3 sequence is 20 residues long. V was clipped by 1 base and J by 0 bases, with 22 bases between them. Looked up from germline, CDR1 is LGHNA and CDR2 is YSLEER.